The clone carrying this T cell receptor beta chain occurred a few times. These data originate in a study of CDR3 diversity in severe acne. One entry per CDR3 protein results from TCRdb running MiXCR on the PCR reads. The sample contains over 85,000 distinct CDR3 sequences, roughly half of which appear only once. The germline V gene encodes CDR1 DFQATT and CDR2 SNEGSKA (reference sequence). The length of the CDR3 is 8 residues. Sequencing was performed on blood. The clonotype originates from a male donor with acne. The rearrangement joins TRBV20-1 to TRBJ2-2; D remains unclear. Here the CDR3 reads CRVGELFF. The DNA of the CDR3 is TGCAGGGTCGGGGAGCTGTTTTTT.